This T cell receptor (beta chain) was obtained from a study of monozygotic twins with inflammatory bowel disease. TCRdb reanalyzed the 5' RACE reads, giving one entry per CDR3 protein sequence and no DNA. The sample totals 150,000 to 200,000 distinct CDR3 sequences. Germline values: CDR1 MNHNS, CDR2 SASEGT. This CDR3 region has 14 residues. The chain carries TRBV6-1 and TRBJ1-5; the TCRdb call, TRBD1, lacks DNA for checking. This TCR came from a human donor with ulcerative colitis or Crohn's disease, or a healthy co-twin of an affected twin (not recorded which). Input material: blood. CDR3 residues: CVSSGNRGDQPQHF.